Shown below are 7 T cell receptor beta chains from a single sample sequenced in a study of cytomegalovirus exposure and HLA in healthy donors. 60 Vbeta and 13 Jbeta primers were used in PCR. This table comes from immunoSEQ multiplex PCR, and its TCRdb copy is limited to in-frame clones, with some not included. Of around 100,000 clones listed, roughly 78% are singletons. Sample: PBMCs. The receptor set was obtained from a male donor in good health and CMV-seropositive.

V gene TRBV7-2 combines with J gene TRBJ2-2, with 7 bases fitting TRBD2. The V gene end was trimmed by 3 bases and the J gene end by 6 bases; junction bases not matched to a gene: 7. The CDR3 consists of 15 residues. Per germline, CDR1 SGHTA and CDR2 FQGNSA. CDR3 loop: CASSFYAGVPGELFF. CDR3 nucleotides: TGTGCCAGCAGCTTTTATGCGGGAGTCCCCGGGGAGCTGTTTTTT.

This clone appeared a few times. The chain has TRBV7-9 and TRBJ2-7; the D gene is possibly TRBD2 (6 bases). Trimming removed 1 base at V and 6 bases at J, with 10 bases between. This CDR3 comprises 13 residues. Per germline, CDR1 SEHNR and CDR2 FQNEAQ (reference sequence). CDR3 residues: CASSLGGTGEQYF. The CDR3 bases are TGTGCCAGCAGCTTAGGAGGGACTGGCGAGCAGTACTTC. The complete variable domain, with remaining parts taken from reference TRBV7-9 and TRBJ2-7, reads DTGVSQNPRHKITKRGQNVTFRCDPISEHNRLYWYRQTLGQGPEFLTYFQNEAQLEKSRLLSDRFSAERPKGSFSTLEIQRTEQGDSAMYLCASSLGGTGEQYFGPGTRLTVT.

This chain connects TRBV5-6 to TRBJ1-6; perhaps TRBD1 as D (6 bases). V was cut by 0 bases and J by 5 bases, with 15 bases left in between. The length of the CDR3 is 17 residues. Germline V gene sequence: CDR1 SGHDT, CDR2 YYEEEE. The CDR3 DNA reads as TGTGCCAGCAGCTTGGAAACAGGGAGTTTGAATAATTCACCCCTCCACTTT. Translated: CASSLETGSLNNSPLHF.

V and J are TRBV4-1 and TRBJ2-2; 12 bases line up with TRBD2. The CDR3 totals 17 residues. The junction had 10 bases not matched to a gene; V was cut back by 4 bases and J by 7 bases. Germline V lookup: CDR1 MGHRA, CDR2 YSYEKL. Here the CDR3 DNA reads TGCGCCAGCAGCCCCTATCTAGCGGGAGGGCCGGGCGGGGAGCTGTTTTTT. Translation gives CASSPYLAGGPGGELFF.

The chain links TRBV29-1 to TRBJ2-7, with 8 positions matching TRBD1. The ends lost 4 bases at V and 0 bases at J; junction bases unmatched: 5. This CDR3 spans 14 amino acids. Germline V gives CDR1 SQVTM, CDR2 ANQGSEA. This chain's CDR3 is CSVGQGLNSYEQYF. The CDR3 bases are TGCAGCGTTGGACAGGGGCTAAACTCCTACGAGCAGTACTTC.

The chain couples TRBV27 to TRBJ1-2; D perhaps matches TRBD1 (5 bases). The CDR3 extends over 14 amino acids. Germline V gene sequence: CDR1 MNHEY, CDR2 SMNVEV (reference sequence). V dropped 3 bases and J dropped 3 bases, with 11 bases sitting between them. CDR3 DNA sequence: TGTGCCAGCAGTTTTTCAGGGATCGACTATGGCTACACCTTC. It yields the protein CASSFSGIDYGYTF.

This chain links TRBV29-1 with TRBJ2-5; tentatively, D is TRBD2 (7 bases). Germline V CDR1 and CDR2: SQVTM, ANQGSEA. Between the trimmed V and J ends, which lost 6 bases and 3 bases, there was a span of 14 bases. This CDR3 has 13 residues. The CDR3 region has the DNA TGCAGCGTCAGACGGGGGGCGGAAGAGACCCAGTACTTC. Its translation: CSVRRGAEETQYF.